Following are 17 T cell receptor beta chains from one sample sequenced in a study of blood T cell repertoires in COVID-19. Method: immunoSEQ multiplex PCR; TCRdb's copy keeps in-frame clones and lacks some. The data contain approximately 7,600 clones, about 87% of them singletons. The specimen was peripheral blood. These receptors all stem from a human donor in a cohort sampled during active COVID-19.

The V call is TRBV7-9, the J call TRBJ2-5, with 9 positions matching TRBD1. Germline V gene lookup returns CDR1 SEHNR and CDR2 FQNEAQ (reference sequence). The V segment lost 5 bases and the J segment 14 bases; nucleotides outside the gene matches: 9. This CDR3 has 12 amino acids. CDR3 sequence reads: CASSTKTGGAYF. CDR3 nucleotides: TGTGCCAGCAGCACAAAGACAGGGGGTGCATACTTC.

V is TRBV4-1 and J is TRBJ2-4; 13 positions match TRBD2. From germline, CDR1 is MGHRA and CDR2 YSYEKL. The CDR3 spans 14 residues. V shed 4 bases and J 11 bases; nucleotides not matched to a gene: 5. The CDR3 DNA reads TGCGCCAGCAGCCGACCGGGACTAGCGGGATTTCAGTACTTC. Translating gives CASSRPGLAGFQYF.

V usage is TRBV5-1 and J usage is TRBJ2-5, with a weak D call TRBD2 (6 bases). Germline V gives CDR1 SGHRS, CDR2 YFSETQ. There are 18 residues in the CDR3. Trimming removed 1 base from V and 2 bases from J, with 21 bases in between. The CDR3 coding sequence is TGCGCCAGCAGCTTGTATTCTAAGGGCGGGATGGGACAAGAGACCCAGTACTTC. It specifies CASSLYSKGGMGQETQYF.

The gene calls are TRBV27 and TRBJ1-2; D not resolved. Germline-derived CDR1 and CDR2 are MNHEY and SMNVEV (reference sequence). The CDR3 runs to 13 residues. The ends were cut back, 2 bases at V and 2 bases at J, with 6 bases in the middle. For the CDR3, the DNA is TGTGCCAGCAGTTTACGGGAGAACTATGGCTACACCTTC. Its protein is CASSLRENYGYTF.

CDR3 sequence (DNA): TGTGCCAGCAGTTTCCACTCCTCCGGACTAGCGCCTGGGGAGCAGTACTTC. It specifies CASSFHSSGLAPGEQYF. V usage is TRBV28 and J usage is TRBJ2-7; the match to TRBD2 covers 9 bases. The CDR3 has 17 residues. In germline, CDR1 is MDHEN, CDR2 SYDVKM. The junction had 16 bases not matched to a gene; V was cut back by 3 bases and J by 7 bases.

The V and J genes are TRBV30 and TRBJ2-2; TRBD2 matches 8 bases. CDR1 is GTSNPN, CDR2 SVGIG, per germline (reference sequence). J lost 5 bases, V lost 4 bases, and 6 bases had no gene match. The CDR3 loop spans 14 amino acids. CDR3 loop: CAWTPGLVTGELFF. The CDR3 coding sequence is TGTGCCTGGACACCGGGACTAGTGACCGGGGAGCTGTTTTTT.

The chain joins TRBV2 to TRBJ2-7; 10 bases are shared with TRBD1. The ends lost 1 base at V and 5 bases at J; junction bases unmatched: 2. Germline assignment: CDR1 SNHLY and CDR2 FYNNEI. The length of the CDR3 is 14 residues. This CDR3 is CASSEGQGANEQYF. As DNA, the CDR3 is TGTGCCAGCAGTGAAGGACAGGGGGCCAACGAGCAGTACTTC.

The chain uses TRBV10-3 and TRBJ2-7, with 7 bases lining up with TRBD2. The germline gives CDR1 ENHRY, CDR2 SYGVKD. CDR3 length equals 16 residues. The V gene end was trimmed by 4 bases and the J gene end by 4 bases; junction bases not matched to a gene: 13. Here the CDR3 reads CAISGAGVEGIYEQYF. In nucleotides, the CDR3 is TGTGCCATCAGTGGCGCGGGAGTAGAGGGAATTTACGAGCAGTACTTC.

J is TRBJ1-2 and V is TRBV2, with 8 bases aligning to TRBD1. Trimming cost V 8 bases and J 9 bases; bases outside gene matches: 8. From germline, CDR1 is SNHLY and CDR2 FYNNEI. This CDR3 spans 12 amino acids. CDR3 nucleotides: TGTGCCAGCCGACCGGACAGGGCAAGCTACACCTTC. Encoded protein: CASRPDRASYTF.

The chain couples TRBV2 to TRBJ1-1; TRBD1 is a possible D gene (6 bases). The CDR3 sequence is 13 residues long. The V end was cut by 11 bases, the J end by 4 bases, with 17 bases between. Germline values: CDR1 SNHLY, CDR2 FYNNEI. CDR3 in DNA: TGTGCCGCGGGGGCAGGGCAAGGCACTGAAGCTTTCTTT. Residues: CAAGAGQGTEAFF.

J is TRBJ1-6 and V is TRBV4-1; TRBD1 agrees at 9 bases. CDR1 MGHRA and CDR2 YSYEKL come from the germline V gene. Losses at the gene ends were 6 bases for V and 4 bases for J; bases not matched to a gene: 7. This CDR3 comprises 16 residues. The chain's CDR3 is CASRRTGDIYNSPLHF. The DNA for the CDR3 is TGCGCCAGCAGGCGGACAGGGGATATATATAATTCACCCCTCCACTTT.

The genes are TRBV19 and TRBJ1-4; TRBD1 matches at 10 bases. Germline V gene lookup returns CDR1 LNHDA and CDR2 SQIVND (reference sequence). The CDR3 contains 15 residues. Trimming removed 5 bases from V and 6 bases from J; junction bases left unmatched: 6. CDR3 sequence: CASSATGTGDEKLFF. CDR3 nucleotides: TGTGCCAGTAGTGCCACCGGGACAGGGGATGAAAAACTGTTTTTT. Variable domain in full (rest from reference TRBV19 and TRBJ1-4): DGGITQSPKYLFRKEGQNVTLSCEQNLNHDAMYWYRQDPGQGLRLIYYSQIVNDFQKGDIAEGYSVSREKKESFPLTVTSAQKNPTAFYLCASSATGTGDEKLFFGSGTQLSVL.

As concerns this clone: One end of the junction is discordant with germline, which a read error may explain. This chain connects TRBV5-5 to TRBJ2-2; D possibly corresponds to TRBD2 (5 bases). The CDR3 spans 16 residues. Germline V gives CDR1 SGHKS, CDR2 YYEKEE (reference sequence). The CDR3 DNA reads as TGTGCCAGCAGATTGGGTGGAGGCCCGAACACCGGGGAGCTGTTTTTT. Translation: CASRLGGGPNTGELFF. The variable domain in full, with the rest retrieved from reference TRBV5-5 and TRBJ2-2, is DAGVTQSPTHLIKTRGQQVTLRCSPISGHKSVSWYQQVLGQGPQFIFQYYEKEERGRGNFPDRFSARQFPNYSSELNVNALLLGDSALYLCASRLGGGPNTGELFFGEGSRLTVL.

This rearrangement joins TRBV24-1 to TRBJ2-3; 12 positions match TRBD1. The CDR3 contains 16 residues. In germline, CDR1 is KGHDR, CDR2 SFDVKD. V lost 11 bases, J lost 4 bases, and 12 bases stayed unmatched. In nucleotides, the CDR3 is TGTGCCAACAGCCCCCCCGGGACAGGGGGCGCAGATACGCAGTATTTT. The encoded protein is CANSPPGTGGADTQYF.

The CDR3 nucleotides are TGCAGTGCTAGTAAACTTGAAGCTTTCTTT. Its translation is CSASKLEAFF. This chain links TRBV20-1 with TRBJ1-1; D gene ambiguous. CDR3 length: 10 residues. V dropped 3 bases and J dropped 7 bases, with 6 bases sitting between them. Germline CDR1 is DFQATT and CDR2 is SNEGSKA (reference sequence).

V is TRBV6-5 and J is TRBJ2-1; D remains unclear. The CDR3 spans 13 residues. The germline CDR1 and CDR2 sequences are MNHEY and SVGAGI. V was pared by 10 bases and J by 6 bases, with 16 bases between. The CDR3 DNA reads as TGTGCCACCCATACAGTGGTCTCCAATGAGCAGTTCTTC. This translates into CATHTVVSNEQFF.

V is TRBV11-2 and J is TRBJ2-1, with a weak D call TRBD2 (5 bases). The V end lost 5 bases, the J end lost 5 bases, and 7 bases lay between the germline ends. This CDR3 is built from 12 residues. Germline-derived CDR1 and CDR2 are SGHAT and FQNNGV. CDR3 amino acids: CASSEGDNEQFF. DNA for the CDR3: TGTGCCAGCAGCGAGGGAGACAATGAGCAGTTCTTC.